This TCR beta chain was identified during a study of T cell clonotyping in hematopoietic cell transplantation. Profiling relied on immunoSEQ multiplex PCR, and the TCRdb table lists in-frame clones only, not all of them. The table lists tens of thousands of clones, 90% to 96% of them singletons. This clone is a singleton in its sample. What it binds is unknown. The study's findings and limits: Cells were unsorted, so CD4 and CD8 contributions were not separated.

Sample time point: recipient sample about 28 days before transplant, after cytoreduction. This sequence originates from a woman in her fifties or sixties with acute myeloid leukemia. Some clones in this sample may be carry-over from other donors' samples. The specimen was peripheral blood mononuclear cells, collected before stem cell transplant.

The CDR3 nucleotides read TGTGCCAGCAGCAGAGGGGAGACCCAGTACTTC. Protein product: CASSRGETQYF. The genes are TRBV6-5 and TRBJ2-5, with a weak D call TRBD2 (5 bases). This CDR3 region has 11 residues. Germline values: CDR1 MNHEY, CDR2 SVGAGI. Trimming took off 6 bases at V and 5 bases at J, with 7 bases between the two ends.